This T cell receptor beta chain was sequenced in a study of blood T cell repertoires in COVID-19. Background on the study: Sites across the United States, Italy and Spain contributed samples from acute and convalescent COVID-19. Nucleic acid was either cDNA or gDNA, and it came from T cells, B-cell-depleted T cells, or PBMCs.

Per the original data handling: Nucleated cell counts were estimated from reference gene primer amplification. The table came from immunoSEQ multiplex PCR; TCRdb's copy has only in-frame clones and leaves some out. V and J calls and clone size are given by that table; D and trimming were obtained from the DNA. The sample lists about 80,000 clones, over 75% occurring once. Losses at the gene ends were 5 bases for V and 0 bases for J; bases not matched to a gene: 12. Germline V gives CDR1 SGHTA, CDR2 FQGTGA. The CDR3 consists of 18 residues. This clone was found a few times. This sequence joins TRBV7-3 and TRBJ2-2; 7 positions match TRBD1. What was sequenced was peripheral blood. This clonotype was obtained from a human donor in a cohort sampled during active COVID-19. The CDR3 sequence is CASSLQGSGQANTGELFF. The CDR3 region has the DNA TGTGCCAGCAGCCTTCAAGGCAGTGGACAGGCGAACACCGGGGAGCTGTTTTTT.